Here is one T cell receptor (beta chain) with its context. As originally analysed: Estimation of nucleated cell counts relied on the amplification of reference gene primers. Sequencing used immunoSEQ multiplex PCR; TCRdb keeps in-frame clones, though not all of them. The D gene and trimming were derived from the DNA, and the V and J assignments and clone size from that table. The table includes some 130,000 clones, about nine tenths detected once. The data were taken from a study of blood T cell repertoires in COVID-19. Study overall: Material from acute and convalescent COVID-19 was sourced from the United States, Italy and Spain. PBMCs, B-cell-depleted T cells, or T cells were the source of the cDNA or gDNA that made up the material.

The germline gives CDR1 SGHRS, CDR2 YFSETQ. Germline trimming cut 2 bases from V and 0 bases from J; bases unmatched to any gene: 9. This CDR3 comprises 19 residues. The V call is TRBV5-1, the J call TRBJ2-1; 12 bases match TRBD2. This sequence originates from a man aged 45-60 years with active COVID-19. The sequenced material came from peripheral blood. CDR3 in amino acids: CASSFDPTSGSGSYNEQFF. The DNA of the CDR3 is TGCGCCAGCAGCTTCGACCCGACTAGCGGGAGTGGCTCCTACAATGAGCAGTTCTTC.